The following is a T cell receptor (beta chain) sequence with its context. Its matching antigen is unknown. V lost 1 base to trimming and J lost 1 base, with 10 bases between them. This CDR3 has 15 amino acids. The germline gives CDR1 LGHNA, CDR2 YSLEER. The data were taken from a study of shared clonotypes between healthy human individuals. Regarding the study as a whole: Incompleteness in sorted-subset sequencing, despite large depth, was shown by rarefaction.

It was at deep level that the assay was run. In the authors' workflow: ImmunoSEQ junction-only sequences lacked quality scores, so their filtering differed. The protocol was immunoSEQ multiplex PCR, while the TCRdb copy is restricted to in-frame clones and leaves out a portion. Clonal size and the V and J genes are those of that table, whereas D and trimming came from the DNA. Among around 1.4 million clones listed, roughly 98.5% were seen once. The chain has TRBV4-3 and TRBJ2-5; TRBD1 might be the D (6 bases). The specimen was naive CD4+ T cells sorted from blood. As to subset: CD45RA+ positively selected. The clonotype was recovered from a man younger than 45 in good health. The CDR3 spells CASSQGDRIQETQYF. CDR3 coding DNA: TGCGCCAGCAGCCAAGGCGACAGGATCCAAGAGACCCAGTACTTC.